A single sample is the source of the 10 T cell receptor beta chains below, sequenced in a study of T-cell memory formation after mild COVID-19 (dated by TCRdb to the early 2020s). Libraries were made using 5' RACE. TCRdb lists the instrument as Illumina NovaSeq 6000. TCRdb reprocessing: public reads trimmed at Q25 with fastp, clones called with MiXCR, in-frame beta chains kept. Entries that share a CDR3 protein sequence are merged under the most common genes and DNA. The sample profile shows 500,000 to 550,000 distinct CDR3 sequences; around 21% of them were found once. Jointly, the top ten make up around 13% of the sample. The sample consisted of PBMCs or a T cell subset sorted from them (not recorded which). These receptors all come from an adult woman who had mild COVID-19 (a few samples of this study predate the infection). The sample titles of this study are shuffled in the database, so cell type and time point are left out; the donor was told from shared clones.

This clonotype has ten or more counts. The genes are TRBV20-1 and TRBJ2-3; 8 nucleotides match TRBD2. This CDR3 is 18 amino acids long. Germline-derived CDR1 and CDR2 are DFQATT and SNEGSKA (reference sequence). J gave up 3 bases and V 2 bases, and 16 bases lay outside the gene matches. The CDR3 protein is CSARLSYQPGGKTDTQYF. The CDR3 region has the DNA TGCAGTGCTAGACTCTCTTACCAACCGGGAGGGAAAACAGATACGCAGTATTTT.

The chain combines TRBV4-1 with TRBJ2-2; 9 bases map to TRBD1. Germline CDR1 MGHRA, CDR2 YSYEKL. This CDR3 is 15 amino acids long. V dropped 2 bases and J dropped 7; count of bases not matched to a gene: 5. CDR3 nucleotides: TGCGCCAGCAGCCAACCGGGACAGGGTGTCGGGGAGCTGTTTTTT. It specifies CASSQPGQGVGELFF.

The chain carries TRBV6-5 and TRBJ1-4; D possibly corresponds to TRBD1 (5 bases). The germline V gene encodes CDR1 MNHEY and CDR2 SVGAGI. The CDR3 contains 14 residues. Trimming removed 1 base at V and 5 bases at J, with 8 bases between. CDR3 DNA: TGTGCCAGCAGTTACTATGGGGACAATGAAAAACTGTTTTTT. Translation: CASSYYGDNEKLFF.

J is TRBJ1-1 and V is TRBV15; a weak D match, TRBD1 (6 bases). V was pared by 3 bases and J by 4 bases, with 18 bases between. The CDR3 is made up of 16 amino acids. Per the germline V gene, CDR1 is LNHNV and CDR2 is YYDKDF (reference sequence). This CDR3 reads CATSRDGQTRVTEAFF. The CDR3 coding sequence is TGTGCCACCAGCAGGGACGGACAGACAAGGGTCACTGAAGCTTTCTTT.

This clonotype came up a few times. The J gene is TRBJ2-7, the V gene TRBV6-5, with 8 bases lining up with TRBD2. CDR3 length: 15 residues. After removal of 6 bases from V and 2 bases from J, the junction contained 9 bases not matched to a gene. Looked up from germline, CDR1 is MNHEY and CDR2 is SVGAGI. CDR3: CASSFSAGLAYEQYF. The CDR3 DNA reads TGTGCCAGCAGCTTTTCCGCGGGACTAGCCTACGAGCAGTACTTC.

This clonotype has more than one count but fewer than ten. The gene calls are TRBV6-6 and TRBJ2-7, with 11 bases matching TRBD2. Germline CDR1 MNHNY, CDR2 SVGAGI (reference sequence). Losses at the gene ends were 4 bases for V and 1 base for J; bases not matched to a gene: 3. This CDR3 is built from 15 residues. The CDR3 sequence is CASSLTSGISYEQYF. CDR3 in DNA: TGTGCCAGCAGTTTGACTAGCGGGATATCCTACGAGCAGTACTTC.

The gene calls are TRBV24-1 and TRBJ1-5, with 7 bases fitting TRBD1. Trimming cost V 3 bases and J 3 bases; bases outside gene matches: 4. The CDR3 has 15 amino acids. Germline loops: CDR1 KGHDR, CDR2 SFDVKD. The CDR3 bases are TGTGCCACCAGTGATCCGACAGGGATCAATCAGCCCCAGCATTTT. Residues: CATSDPTGINQPQHF.

The chain carries TRBV6-5 and TRBJ1-3, with a tentative D call TRBD1 (5 bases). CDR3 size: 16 residues. The germline V and J ends were trimmed by 10 bases and 4 bases, with 23 bases remaining between them. The germline V gene has CDR1 MNHEY and CDR2 SVGAGI. CDR3 loop: CATVGEVGDPGNTIYF. The CDR3 DNA sequence: TGTGCCACTGTGGGAGAAGTAGGGGACCCGGGAAACACCATATATTTT.

V is TRBV28 and J is TRBJ2-7, with 8 bases matching TRBD1. V was pared by 4 bases and J by 2 bases, with 7 bases of the junction left unmatched. In germline, CDR1 is MDHEN, CDR2 SYDVKM. The length of the CDR3 is 15 residues. The CDR3 DNA reads TGTGCCAGCAGTTCCCAGGGGGCGATCGCCTACGAGCAGTACTTC. Encoded protein: CASSSQGAIAYEQYF.

This clonotype was recorded a few times. This CDR3 reads CASSLPVQEYGYTF. Written as DNA, the CDR3 is TGTGCCAGCAGTTTACCGGTTCAGGAGTATGGCTACACCTTC. The rearrangement joins TRBV12-3 or TRBV12-4 to TRBJ1-2; the D is unclear. The CDR3 covers 14 residues. The V gene lost 2 bases and the J gene lost 5 bases, with 12 bases spanning the gap.